The TCR beta chain described here comes from a study of post-analysis software for immune sequencing data. The overall study: The courses of disease that were included comprised relapsing-remitting, secondary progressive and progressive-relapsing multiple sclerosis.

This clonotype was counted only a few times. The target antigen is unknown. Libraries were made from TCR beta cDNA, and they carried unique molecular identifiers. About 500,000 cDNA molecules were obtained per 1 to 10 million input T cells. TCRdb re-analysed the PCR reads in MiXCR, keeping a single row per CDR3 protein. The sample lists approximately 770,000 distinct CDR3 sequences; 40% to 55% were seen once. Study results and caveats: Comparison with controls showed significantly lower normalized Chao1 diversity in multiple sclerosis patients.

This TCR was recovered from a girl between 5 and 17 years old with multiple sclerosis. Sequencing was carried out using blood.

CDR3 nucleotides: TGCGCCAGCAGCCAAGGGCGTGGTTCTGGGTACGAGCAGTACTTC. This translates into CASSQGRGSGYEQYF. This chain joins TRBV4-3 and TRBJ2-7, with D uncertain. The germline gives CDR1 LGHNA, CDR2 YSLEER. Trimming removed 1 base from V and 4 bases from J, with 14 bases in between. The length of the CDR3 is 15 residues.